This is a list of T cell receptor beta chains from one sample in a study of T cells in Graves' hyperthyroidism and ophthalmopathy. TCRdb used MiXCR to reprocess the multiplex PCR reads, holding one entry per CDR3 protein. The sample carries 450,000 to 550,000 distinct CDR3 sequences, around 22% recorded once. The sample consisted of blood. The receptor set was obtained from a woman in her twenties or thirties with Graves' ophthalmopathy. Each CDR3 is given with its conserved first and last residue. The order of the fields is V gene, clone size, D gene, J gene, CDR3 length, CDR3 DNA, CDR3 protein. The D gene is left open where the match is weak. Only some rows state a clone size, as once, few, many or a class for expanded clones.

v_gene: TRBV19; abundance: many; d_gene: TRBD1; j_gene: TRBJ1-1; len: 15; CDR3nt: TGTGCCAGTAGTGACGCCGGGACAGCGAACACTGAAGCTTTCTTT; CDR3aa: CASSDAGTANTEAFF
v_gene: TRBV19; abundance: many; d_gene: .; j_gene: TRBJ2-7; len: 13; CDR3nt: TGTGCCAGTAGTATAGCCCCACTCTACGAGCAGTACTTC; CDR3aa: CASSIAPLYEQYF
v_gene: TRBV29-1; abundance: .; d_gene: .; j_gene: TRBJ2-7; len: 12; CDR3nt: TGCAGCGTTGGCGGGGCCGACTACGAGCAGTACTTC; CDR3aa: CSVGGADYEQYF
v_gene: TRBV7-8; abundance: many; d_gene: TRBD1; j_gene: TRBJ1-4; len: 17; CDR3nt: TGTGCCAGCAGCTCGCCCGGGACAGGGGGCGTTTTCGAAAAACTGTTTTTT; CDR3aa: CASSSPGTGGVFEKLFF
v_gene: TRBV6-1; abundance: .; d_gene: TRBD1; j_gene: TRBJ2-5; len: 15; CDR3nt: TGTGCCAGCAGTCGACAGGGGGCCTACCAAGAGACCCAGTACTTC; CDR3aa: CASSRQGAYQETQYF
v_gene: TRBV7-2; abundance: many; d_gene: .; j_gene: TRBJ1-5; len: 16; CDR3nt: TGTGCCAGCAGCTTAGTCCGGGGCGGAGGCAATCAGCCCCAGCATTTT; CDR3aa: CASSLVRGGGNQPQHF
v_gene: TRBV5-1; abundance: many; d_gene: .; j_gene: TRBJ1-5; len: 13; CDR3nt: TGCGCCAGCAGACCCGACCCCAATCAGCCCCAGCATTTT; CDR3aa: CASRPDPNQPQHF
v_gene: TRBV18; abundance: .; d_gene: .; j_gene: TRBJ1-1; len: 15; CDR3nt: TGTGCCAGCTCCCCCAATGGGGGTAGTGGCACTGAAGCTTTCTTT; CDR3aa: CASSPNGGSGTEAFF
v_gene: TRBV7-6; abundance: few; d_gene: TRBD1; j_gene: TRBJ2-7; len: 15; CDR3nt: TGTGCCAGCAGCTTAGAGGGGACAGGAAAGTCCGAGCAGTACTTC; CDR3aa: CASSLEGTGKSEQYF
v_gene: TRBV7-8; abundance: .; d_gene: .; j_gene: TRBJ2-2; len: 18; CDR3nt: TGTGCCAGCAGCCCCGGGACTGGACTATTCGCGAACACCGGGGAGCTGTTTTTT; CDR3aa: CASSPGTGLFANTGELFF
v_gene: TRBV7-2; abundance: many; d_gene: TRBD1; j_gene: TRBJ2-3; len: 14; CDR3nt: TGTGCCAGCAGCTCGTCAGGGGGCCCCGATACGCAGTATTTT; CDR3aa: CASSSSGGPDTQYF
v_gene: TRBV4-2; abundance: many; d_gene: .; j_gene: TRBJ1-1; len: 12; CDR3nt: TGTGCCAGCAGCCAAATTAACACTGAAGCTTTCTTT; CDR3aa: CASSQINTEAFF
v_gene: TRBV4-1; abundance: many; d_gene: .; j_gene: TRBJ2-7; len: 18; CDR3nt: TGCGCCAGCAGCCAAGAACGACCGTGGGGGCAGGGGATCTACGAGCAGTACTTC; CDR3aa: CASSQERPWGQGIYEQYF
v_gene: TRBV6-1; abundance: .; d_gene: TRBD1; j_gene: TRBJ1-1; len: 15; CDR3nt: TGTGCCAGCAGTCCTCGGACAGGATGGGGCGCTGAAGCTCTCTTT; CDR3aa: CASSPRTGWGAEALF
v_gene: TRBV3-1; abundance: few; d_gene: TRBD1; j_gene: TRBJ2-7; len: 13; CDR3nt: TGTGCCAGCAGCCAAGGAGGGGGCGGATGGCAGTACTTC; CDR3aa: CASSQGGGGWQYF
v_gene: TRBV6-5; abundance: once; d_gene: .; j_gene: TRBJ2-2; len: 15; CDR3nt: TGTGCCAGCAGTTCCCGGACAAAGAACACCGGGGAGCTGTTTTTT; CDR3aa: CASSSRTKNTGELFF
v_gene: TRBV19; abundance: many; d_gene: TRBD1; j_gene: TRBJ2-7; len: 15; CDR3nt: TGTGCCAGTAGTACCCTTGGGACAGACACCTACGAGCAGTACTTC; CDR3aa: CASSTLGTDTYEQYF
v_gene: TRBV7-2; abundance: .; d_gene: TRBD2; j_gene: TRBJ2-5; len: 16; CDR3nt: TGTGCCAGCAGCCCCGGGACTAGCGTTCACCAAGAGACCCAGTACTTC; CDR3aa: CASSPGTSVHQETQYF
v_gene: TRBV2; abundance: many; d_gene: .; j_gene: TRBJ1-1; len: 13; CDR3nt: TGTGCCAGCAGTGAAGTGGTTCAGACTGAAGCTTTCTTT; CDR3aa: CASSEVVQTEAFF
v_gene: TRBV28; abundance: .; d_gene: TRBD1; j_gene: TRBJ2-5; len: 14; CDR3nt: TGTGCCAGCAGCAAACAGGGGCCCCAAGAGACCCAGTACTTC; CDR3aa: CASSKQGPQETQYF
v_gene: TRBV19; abundance: .; d_gene: .; j_gene: TRBJ1-5; len: 14; CDR3nt: TGTGCCAGTAATATACGGGACATCGTTCAGCCCCAGCATTTT; CDR3aa: CASNIRDIVQPQHF
v_gene: TRBV19; abundance: few; d_gene: .; j_gene: TRBJ1-1; len: 15; CDR3nt: TGTGCCAGTAGTATAGTCTCCCTGGGGAACACTGAAGCTTTCTTT; CDR3aa: CASSIVSLGNTEAFF
v_gene: TRBV20-1; abundance: .; d_gene: .; j_gene: TRBJ1-1; len: 15; CDR3nt: TGCAGTGCTAGGTCAAGGAACCCCAGGGGCACTGAAGCTTTCTTT; CDR3aa: CSARSRNPRGTEAFF
v_gene: TRBV29-1; abundance: .; d_gene: TRBD2; j_gene: TRBJ2-5; len: 13; CDR3nt: TGCAGCGTTCGCGGCGGGAGGAGGGAGACCCAGTACTTC; CDR3aa: CSVRGGRRETQYF
v_gene: TRBV2; abundance: many; d_gene: TRBD1; j_gene: TRBJ1-2; len: 12; CDR3nt: TGTGCCAGCATTGGGGACAGCTATGGCTACACCTTC; CDR3aa: CASIGDSYGYTF
v_gene: TRBV6-2/TRBV6-3; abundance: many; d_gene: .; j_gene: TRBJ1-1; len: 13; CDR3nt: TGTGCCAGCAGGACCCCTACGAACACTGAAGCTTTCTTT; CDR3aa: CASRTPTNTEAFF
v_gene: TRBV14; abundance: many; d_gene: .; j_gene: TRBJ2-3; len: 13; CDR3nt: TGTGCCAGCAGCCAGGTAGGGGAAGATACGCAGTATTTT; CDR3aa: CASSQVGEDTQYF
v_gene: TRBV9; abundance: few; d_gene: TRBD1; j_gene: TRBJ1-6; len: 18; CDR3nt: TGTGCCAGCAGCGTAGGACAGGGCGCGAGCTCCTATAATTCACCCCTCCACTTT; CDR3aa: CASSVGQGASSYNSPLHF